This TCR beta chain is drawn from a study of cytomegalovirus exposure and HLA in healthy donors. The study ran its PCR with 60 Vbeta and 13 Jbeta primers. This table comes from immunoSEQ multiplex PCR, and its TCRdb copy is limited to in-frame clones, with some not included. The sample data list more than 40,000 clones. V lost 5 bases, J lost 6 bases, and 15 bases lay in between. The V gene's germline CDR1 is LNHDA and CDR2 SQIVND (reference sequence). This CDR3 is 14 amino acids long. The chain uses TRBV19 and TRBJ2-3; tentative D call: TRBD2 (5 bases). The sample comprised PBMCs. The TCR originated in a female donor in good health and CMV-seronegative. The CDR3: CASSVEDQRDTQYF. The CDR3 DNA is TGTGCCAGTAGTGTCGAGGATCAGCGGGATACGCAGTATTTT.